This T cell receptor (beta chain) derives from a study of control samples from healthy donors and cancer patients. Sequencing used immunoSEQ multiplex PCR; TCRdb keeps in-frame clones, though not all of them. Here the sample spans roughly 150,000 clones, around 90% being singletons. The sample was blood. This clonotype originated in a man younger than 30 in good health.

The DNA of the CDR3 is TGTGCCAGCAGTTACAACGTGGGGTTGTCGAGCAATCAGCCCCAGCATTTT. Translating it yields CASSYNVGLSSNQPQHF. J is TRBJ1-5 and V is TRBV6-2 or TRBV6-3; D is undetermined. Germline CDR1 is MNHEY and CDR2 is SVGEGT. V dropped 2 bases and J dropped 1 base, with 15 bases sitting between them. This CDR3 has 17 residues.